A selection of T cell receptor beta chains follows, all from one sample in a study of OX40 agonist ivuxolimab in advanced cancers. Repertoires were generated with immunoSEQ multiplex PCR, while TCRdb's copy carries only in-frame clones and drops some. The data hold 96,000 or so clones, with about 90% observed a single time. This sample comprised CD4+ or CD8+ T cells sorted from blood, obtained in a trial of the OX40 agonist ivuxolimab. Receptor source: an adult with an advanced solid tumor such as melanoma, head and neck, liver or kidney cancer. The CDR3 runs from the conserved cysteine through the conserved F or W. The D gene is left open where the match is weak. A clone size is listed for some rows: how often the clone was seen (once, few, many), or a class if it is expanded.

CDR3aa | CDR3nt | abundance | j_gene | len | v_gene | d_gene
CAWSVYRTALAYTF | TGTGCCTGGAGTGTATATCGGACAGCGCTTGCCTACACCTTC | NA | TRBJ1-2 | 14 | TRBV30 | NA
CASSTLGPYNTEAFF | TGCGCCAGCAGCACCTTGGGGCCTTACAACACTGAAGCTTTCTTT | NA | TRBJ1-1 | 15 | TRBV5-1 | NA
CARSPKDRLPYEQYF | TGTGCCCGATCACCAAAGGACAGGTTACCGTACGAGCAGTACTTC | once | TRBJ2-7 | 15 | TRBV30 | TRBD1
CAISSLGVAQPQHF | TGTGCCATCAGTTCGCTCGGGGTTGCGCAGCCCCAGCATTTT | NA | TRBJ1-5 | 14 | TRBV10-3 | NA
CASSLGLAGNTEAFF | TGTGCCAGCAGCTTGGGGCTAGCGGGGAACACTGAAGCTTTCTTT | once | TRBJ1-1 | 15 | TRBV5-5 | NA
CASSQDQESGNTEAFF | TGTGCCAGCAGCCAAGATCAGGAGTCCGGGAACACTGAAGCTTTCTTT | NA | TRBJ1-1 | 16 | TRBV4-2 | NA
CASSLTGLAYNEQFF | TGTGCCAGCAGCTTAACCGGACTAGCCTACAATGAGCAGTTCTTC | NA | TRBJ2-1 | 15 | TRBV7-3 | TRBD2
CASSRHPEGETQYF | TGTGCCAGCAGCCGACACCCAGAGGGGGAGACCCAGTACTTC | NA | TRBJ2-5 | 14 | TRBV11-3 | NA
CASSLVSGQGQETQYF | TGTGCTAGCAGCTTAGTCTCGGGACAGGGGCAAGAGACCCAGTACTTC | NA | TRBJ2-5 | 16 | TRBV7-7 | TRBD1
CASSQDRLSIGYNEQFF | TGCGCCAGCAGCCAAGATCGACTTTCTATAGGCTACAATGAGCAGTTCTTC | NA | TRBJ2-1 | 17 | TRBV4-1 | NA
CAWAGQMNTEAFF | TGTGCCTGGGCCGGACAGATGAACACTGAAGCTTTCTTT | few | TRBJ1-1 | 13 | TRBV30 | NA
CASSQGTSGLYNEQFF | TGTGCCAGCAGCCAAGGAACTAGCGGGCTTTACAATGAGCAGTTCTTC | NA | TRBJ2-1 | 16 | TRBV4-2 | TRBD2
CAWGPKPTSGTYNEQFF | TGTGCCTGGGGCCCTAAGCCGACTAGCGGAACATACAATGAGCAGTTCTTC | NA | TRBJ2-1 | 17 | TRBV30 | TRBD2
CASSQLTTGNTEAFF | TGTGCCAGCAGCCAACTGACGACAGGGAACACTGAAGCTTTCTTT | once | TRBJ1-1 | 15 | TRBV4-2 | NA
CASSYGTGGYEQYF | TGTGCCAGCAGTTACGGGACAGGGGGCTACGAGCAGTACTTC | NA | TRBJ2-7 | 14 | TRBV6-5 | TRBD1
CASSLVASAQKEQYF | TGCGCCAGCAGCTTGGTGGCTAGCGCCCAGAAGGAGCAGTACTTC | NA | TRBJ2-7 | 15 | TRBV5-1 | NA
CASSTTRDSGNTIYF | TGTGCCAGTAGTACCACTCGGGACTCTGGAAACACCATATATTTT | NA | TRBJ1-3 | 15 | TRBV19 | NA
CASSRHGRNTEAFF | TGTGCCAGCAGCCGACACGGGAGGAACACTGAAGCTTTCTTT | NA | TRBJ1-1 | 14 | TRBV11-2 | NA
CASSRQLAGDEQFF | TGCGCCAGCAGCCGACAACTAGCGGGCGACGAGCAGTTCTTC | once | TRBJ2-1 | 14 | TRBV5-1 | TRBD2
CASQFVAGDNEQFF | TGCGCCAGTCAGTTTGTGGCGGGGGACAATGAGCAGTTCTTC | NA | TRBJ2-1 | 14 | TRBV5-1 | TRBD2
CSVEEVAGGTEAFF | TGCAGCGTTGAAGAAGTCGCAGGGGGCACTGAAGCTTTCTTT | once | TRBJ1-1 | 14 | TRBV29-1 | TRBD1
CASSLEGWGQGTTYEQYF | TGTGCCAGCAGCTTAGAAGGGTGGGGACAGGGAACGACCTACGAGCAGTACTTC | once | TRBJ2-7 | 18 | TRBV7-2 | TRBD1
CASSLEAGSSYEQYF | TGTGCCAGCAGCTTGGAAGCAGGGAGCTCCTACGAGCAGTACTTC | once | TRBJ2-7 | 15 | TRBV5-4 | NA
CASSLDSSGNYEQYF | TGTGCCAGCAGCTTAGACTCTAGCGGGAACTACGAGCAGTACTTC | NA | TRBJ2-7 | 15 | TRBV7-2 | TRBD2
CASSIDSAGGGTDTQYF | TGTGCCAGTAGTATAGATTCTGCAGGGGGCGGCACAGATACGCAGTATTTT | NA | TRBJ2-3 | 17 | TRBV19 | TRBD1
CASSSSGRAYEQFF | TGTGCCAGCAGTAGTAGCGGGAGGGCCTATGAGCAGTTCTTC | NA | TRBJ2-1 | 14 | TRBV6-5 | TRBD2
CASSQGGGTSYEQYF | TGCGCCAGCAGCCAAGGCGGGGGTACTTCTTACGAGCAGTACTTC | NA | TRBJ2-7 | 15 | TRBV4-3 | TRBD2
CASSLDRAKDTQYF | TGTGCCAGCAGCTTAGACAGGGCCAAAGATACGCAGTATTTT | NA | TRBJ2-3 | 14 | TRBV11-3 | NA
CATSRDPRSSYEQYF | TGTGCCACCAGCAGAGATCCGCGATCCTCCTACGAGCAGTACTTC | NA | TRBJ2-7 | 15 | TRBV15 | NA
CASSQVVSFPPGYTF | TGTGCCAGCAGCCAAGTGGTCTCTTTCCCCCCGGGCTACACCTTC | NA | TRBJ1-2 | 15 | TRBV14 | NA
CASSYGGLPSGANVLTF | TGTGCCAGCAGCTATGGGGGATTACCTTCTGGGGCCAACGTCCTGACTTTC | NA | TRBJ2-6 | 17 | TRBV7-3 | NA
CASSRGGLMNTEAFF | TGTGCCAGCAGCCGGGGCGGCCTAATGAACACTGAAGCTTTCTTT | NA | TRBJ1-1 | 15 | TRBV11-3 | NA
CASTPSRDGYTF | TGTGCCAGCACCCCTTCCCGGGATGGCTACACCTTC | NA | TRBJ1-2 | 12 | TRBV7-2 | NA
CASSLVFSGANVLTF | TGTGCCAGCAGCTTAGTCTTCTCTGGGGCCAACGTCCTGACTTTC | NA | TRBJ2-6 | 15 | TRBV7-3 | NA
CASFAGQGRTGELFF | TGCGCCAGCTTTGCCGGGCAGGGGAGAACCGGGGAGCTGTTTTTT | once | TRBJ2-2 | 15 | TRBV5-1 | NA
CASSLDPLATTQYF | TGTGCCAGCAGCTTAGACCCCCTAGCAACCACGCAGTATTTT | NA | TRBJ2-3 | 14 | TRBV5-4 | NA
CASSVQGTDTNEKLFF | TGTGCCAGCAGCGTACAGGGGACTGACACTAATGAAAAACTGTTTTTT | once | TRBJ1-4 | 16 | TRBV9 | NA
CASSQVPSGREQYF | TGTGCCAGCAGCCAAGTCCCCAGCGGGAGGGAGCAGTACTTC | NA | TRBJ2-7 | 14 | TRBV14 | TRBD2
CASSQGAYQGSYEQYF | TGTGCCAGCAGCCAAGGGGCCTATCAGGGCTCCTACGAGCAGTACTTC | NA | TRBJ2-7 | 16 | TRBV4-2 | NA
CASGLLYEQYF | TGTGCTAGTGGTCTCCTTTACGAGCAGTACTTC | NA | TRBJ2-7 | 11 | TRBV12-5 | NA
CASSPGGPGNTIYF | TGCGCCAGCAGCCCAGGGGGGCCTGGAAACACCATATATTTT | once | TRBJ1-3 | 14 | TRBV5-1 | TRBD1
CASSPSSGEDTQYF | TGCGCCAGCAGCCCATCGTCCGGGGAGGATACGCAGTATTTT | NA | TRBJ2-3 | 14 | TRBV5-1 | NA
CAWSLWRQGKDEQYF | TGTGCCTGGAGTCTGTGGAGGCAGGGGAAGGACGAGCAGTACTTC | NA | TRBJ2-7 | 15 | TRBV30 | NA
CASSLSRDGELFF | TGTGCCAGCAGCTTGTCACGGGACGGGGAGCTGTTTTTT | NA | TRBJ2-2 | 13 | TRBV7-8 | NA
CASSSGQRPNYGYTF | TGCGCCAGCAGTTCCGGACAGCGACCTAACTATGGCTACACCTTC | NA | TRBJ1-2 | 15 | TRBV5-1 | NA
CASSLDASGGSTDTQYF | TGCGCCAGCAGCTTGGACGCTAGCGGGGGTAGCACAGATACGCAGTATTTT | NA | TRBJ2-3 | 17 | TRBV5-1 | TRBD2
CASSSFLGQGPSYGYTF | TGTGCCAGCAGTTCCTTCCTCGGACAGGGCCCTAGCTATGGCTACACCTTC | NA | TRBJ1-2 | 17 | TRBV28 | TRBD1
CASSHGTGRTEQYF | TGCGCCAGCAGCCACGGGACAGGGCGGACCGAGCAGTACTTC | NA | TRBJ2-7 | 14 | TRBV5-1 | TRBD1
CASSLAGQASGNTIYF | TGTGCCAGCAGCTTGGCCGGGCAGGCCTCTGGAAACACCATATATTTT | NA | TRBJ1-3 | 16 | TRBV5-8 | NA
CASSLTGVQGGYTF | TGCGCCAGCAGCTTGACGGGCGTCCAGGGTGGCTACACCTTC | NA | TRBJ1-2 | 14 | TRBV5-1 | NA
CASSNPGGAWGYTF | TGTGCCAGCAGCAACCCGGGGGGAGCATGGGGCTACACCTTC | NA | TRBJ1-2 | 14 | TRBV6-1 | NA
CASSPPANRAKGEQYF | TGTGCCAGCAGCCCGCCGGCTAACAGGGCGAAAGGTGAGCAGTACTTC | NA | TRBJ2-7 | 16 | TRBV5-6 | NA
CASSLRVGTSGSSYEQYF | TGTGCCAGCAGCTTAAGGGTAGGGACTAGCGGTTCCTCCTACGAGCAGTACTTC | NA | TRBJ2-7 | 18 | TRBV7-2 | TRBD2
CAISEGIGYTF | TGTGCCATCAGTGAAGGGATAGGCTACACCTTC | NA | TRBJ1-2 | 11 | TRBV10-3 | NA
CASSQEGSDREQYF | TGTGCCAGCAGCCAAGAAGGTTCAGACAGAGAGCAGTACTTC | NA | TRBJ2-7 | 14 | TRBV4-2 | NA